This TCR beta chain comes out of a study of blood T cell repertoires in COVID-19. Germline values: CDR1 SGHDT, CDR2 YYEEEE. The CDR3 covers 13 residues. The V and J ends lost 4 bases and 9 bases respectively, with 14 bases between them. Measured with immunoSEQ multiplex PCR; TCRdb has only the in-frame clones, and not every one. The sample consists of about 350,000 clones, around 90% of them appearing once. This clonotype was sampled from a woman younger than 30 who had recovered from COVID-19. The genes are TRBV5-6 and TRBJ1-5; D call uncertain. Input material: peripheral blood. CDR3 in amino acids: CASSGRVRGPQHF. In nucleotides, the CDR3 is TGTGCCAGCAGCGGGCGGGTCCGCGGGCCCCAGCATTTT. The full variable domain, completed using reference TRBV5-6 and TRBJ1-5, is DAGVTQSPTHLIKTRGQQVTLRCSPKSGHDTVSWYQQALGQGPQFIFQYYEEEERQRGNFPDRFSGHQFPNYSSELNVNALLLGDSALYLCASSGRVRGPQHFGDGTRLSIL.